This TCR beta chain originates from a study of blood T cells in healthy people across ages. Looking at the study overall: Capturing about one barcoded beta molecule per two T cells was achieved by template switching.

The germline V gene encodes CDR1 MNHNY and CDR2 SVGAGI (reference sequence). Trimming took 9 bases from V and 1 from J; bases not matched to a gene: 13. The CDR3 is 16 amino acids. For the second PCR, which ran for about 7 to 12 cycles, a sample-barcoded 5' primer and a J-beta primer mix were used. Carrying 12 random nucleotides, a template-switch adaptor labeled each individual cDNA molecule. MiXCR was run by TCRdb on the 5' RACE reads, yielding one entry per CDR3 protein. Of over 1.5 million distinct CDR3 sequences in the sample, 49% were seen once. The rearrangement links TRBV6-6 to TRBJ2-3, with 7 bases lining up with TRBD2. Sample: blood. This TCR came from a middle-aged woman in good health. CDR3 sequence reads: CASSPGLLSRTDTQYF. CDR3 DNA: TGTGCCAGTTCACCGGGACTACTCTCCCGCACAGATACGCAGTATTTT.